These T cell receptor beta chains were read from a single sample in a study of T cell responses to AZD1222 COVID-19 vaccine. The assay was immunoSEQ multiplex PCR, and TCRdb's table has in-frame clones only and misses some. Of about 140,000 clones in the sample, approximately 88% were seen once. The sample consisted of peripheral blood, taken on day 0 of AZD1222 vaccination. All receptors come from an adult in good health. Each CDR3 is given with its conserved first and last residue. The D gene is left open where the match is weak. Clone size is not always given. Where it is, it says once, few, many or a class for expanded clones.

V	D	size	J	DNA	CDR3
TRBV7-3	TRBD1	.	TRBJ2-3	TGTGCCAGCAGCTTAACCTCGAGTTTGGGGACAGGGGTTAATACGCAGTATTTT	CASSLTSSLGTGVNTQYF
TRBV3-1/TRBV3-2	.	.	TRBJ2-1	TGTGCCAGCAGCCCCCCGGTTGGTGAGCAGTTCTTC	CASSPPVGEQFF
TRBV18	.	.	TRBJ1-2	TGTGCCAGCTCACGACGGGACACGGCGCTTGGCTACACCTTC	CASSRRDTALGYTF
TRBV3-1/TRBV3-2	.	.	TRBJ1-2	TGTGCCAGCAGCCAAGAACCAGGGGCAAACTATGGCTACACCTTC	CASSQEPGANYGYTF
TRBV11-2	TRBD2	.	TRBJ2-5	TGTGCCAGCAGCTTACAGACTAGCGGGGGGTGGGAGACCCAGTACTTC	CASSLQTSGGWETQYF
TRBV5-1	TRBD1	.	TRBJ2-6	TGCGCCAGCAGCCCACAGGGGGCCGGCTCTGGGGCCAACGTCCTGACTTTC	CASSPQGAGSGANVLTF
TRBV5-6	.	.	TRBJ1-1	TGTGCCAGCAGCCAGAGGGGGGCGAACACTGAAGCTTTCTTT	CASSQRGANTEAFF
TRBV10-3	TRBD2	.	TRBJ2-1	TGTGCCATCGGAGCCGGGACTAGCGGGGGGGCCCCCTACAATGAGCAGTTCTTC	CAIGAGTSGGAPYNEQFF
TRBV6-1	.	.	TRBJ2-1	TGTGCCAGCAGTGACCTCTTCGGGCAGTTCTTC	CASSDLFGQFF
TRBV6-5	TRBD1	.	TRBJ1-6	TGTGCCAGCAGGGGACCGACAGGGTTGAATTCACCCCTCCACTTT	CASRGPTGLNSPLHF
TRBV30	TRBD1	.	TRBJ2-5	TGTGCCTGGAGTGTACAGGGGGCACGGGGAGAGACCCAGTACTTC	CAWSVQGARGETQYF
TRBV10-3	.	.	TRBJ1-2	TGTGCCATCAGTGATAGGGCTGATGGCTACACCTTC	CAISDRADGYTF
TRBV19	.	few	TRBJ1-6	TGTGCCAGTAGCCCAGTACCAGGGAATTCACCCCTCCACTTT	CASSPVPGNSPLHF
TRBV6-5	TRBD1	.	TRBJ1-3	TGTGCCAGCAGGAGACAGGGTACCGGAAACACCATATATTTT	CASRRQGTGNTIYF
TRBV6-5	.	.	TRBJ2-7	TGTGCCAGCAGTCCGGCGCCAACCTACGAGCAGTACTTC	CASSPAPTYEQYF
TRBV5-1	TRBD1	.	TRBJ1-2	TGCGCCAGCAGCTTGGGACAGGGTTCAGGAGGCTACACCTTC	CASSLGQGSGGYTF
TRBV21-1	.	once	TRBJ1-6	TGTGCCAGCATTATATCCTCCTATAATTCACCCCTCCACTTT	CASIISSYNSPLHF